This is a list of T cell receptor beta chains from one sample in a study of technical replicates of blood from a handful of donors. Assay: immunoSEQ multiplex PCR; the TCRdb copy retains only in-frame clones and omits some. The sample has tens of thousands of clones, almost 99% seen once. Specimen: T cells isolated from PBMCs. Receptors were obtained from a human donor in good health. Each CDR3 is given with its conserved first and last residue. The D gene is left open where the match is weak.

TRBV19	-	TRBJ2-7	TGTGCCAGTAGTATTGTCGGTTACGAGCAGTACTTC	CASSIVGYEQYF
TRBV6-1	-	TRBJ1-2	TGTGCCAGCAGTGAAGCGGGACAATCTAACTATGGCTACACCTTC	CASSEAGQSNYGYTF
TRBV23-1	-	TRBJ1-4	TGCGCCAGCAGTCTCGATCGGCACGACAGAGATAATGAAAAACTGTTTTTT	CASSLDRHDRDNEKLFF
TRBV7-6	-	TRBJ2-1	TGTGCCAGCAGCCCAACGGGAGTAATGAATGAGCAGTTCTTC	CASSPTGVMNEQFF
TRBV7-9	TRBD1	TRBJ1-4	TGTGCCAGCAGCTTAGGTCAACCGACAGGGGTCATTAATGAAAAACTGTTTTTT	CASSLGQPTGVINEKLFF
TRBV27	TRBD1	TRBJ1-4	TGTGCCAGCAGTCTTTCGGGACAGGGGATCGGCACTAATGAAAAACTGTTTTTT	CASSLSGQGIGTNEKLFF
TRBV5-8	-	TRBJ1-5	TGTGCCAGCAGCTTGGGTACGGGGAACTACCAGCATTTT	CASSLGTGNYQHF
TRBV7-9	-	TRBJ2-5	TGTGCCAGCAGCTTAGCGCTTCACAGTAACCAAGAGACCCAGTACTTC	CASSLALHSNQETQYF
TRBV6-4	TRBD1	TRBJ2-7	TGTGCCAGCAGTGACTCGATCTGCAGGGACAGAGACTACGAGCAGTACTTC	CASSDSICRDRDYEQYF
TRBV28	-	TRBJ2-4	TGTGCCAGCAGTTTACGGGGGGCTGATAACATTCAGTACTTC	CASSLRGADNIQYF
TRBV19	-	TRBJ2-1	TGTGCCAGTAGCCTAATAGCGGCCCTCTACAATGAGCAGTTCTTC	CASSLIAALYNEQFF
TRBV28	-	TRBJ1-1	TGTGCCAGCAGCCCCAGGGATATGGACACTGAAGCTTTCTTT	CASSPRDMDTEAFF
TRBV11-3	-	TRBJ1-4	TGTGCCAGCAGCCGACAGGAAGGTGAAAAACTGTTTTTT	CASSRQEGEKLFF
TRBV29-1	TRBD1	TRBJ2-3	TGCAGCGTCGCTGGGACAGAACCCGATACGCAGTATTTT	CSVAGTEPDTQYF
TRBV5-4	-	TRBJ2-3	TGTGCCAGCAGCTTGAGGCGGTACACAGATACGCAGTATTTT	CASSLRRYTDTQYF
TRBV4-1	-	TRBJ2-3	TGCGCCAGCAGCCCTCGGGTTATCACAGATACGCAGTATTTT	CASSPRVITDTQYF
TRBV6-5	TRBD2	TRBJ2-3	TGTGCCAGTCTCGGGACTAGCGGGAGTGATACGCAGTATTTT	CASLGTSGSDTQYF
TRBV7-4	-	TRBJ1-5	TGTGCCAGCAGCTTTTCGGAAAGAGGGTCTAGCAATCAGCCCCAGCATTTT	CASSFSERGSSNQPQHF
TRBV5-1	-	TRBJ1-1	TGCGCCAGCAGCTTTGTAGACAGCACTGAAGCTTTCTTT	CASSFVDSTEAFF
TRBV2	-	TRBJ1-2	TGTGCCAGCAGTGGGACAGAGTATGGCTACACCTTC	CASSGTEYGYTF
TRBV6-1	-	TRBJ1-4	TGTGCCAGCAGTGAAAGCGGCAGGGAAAAACTGTTTTTT	CASSESGREKLFF
TRBV7-3	TRBD2	TRBJ2-3	TGTGCCAGCAGCTTGGGACTAGCGGGAATAAATACGCAGTATTTT	CASSLGLAGINTQYF
TRBV11-2	-	TRBJ2-1	TGTGCCAGCAGCACCCCTGTGGGGGGGCACAATGAGCAGTTCTTC	CASSTPVGGHNEQFF
TRBV6-5	-	TRBJ2-2	TGTGCCAGCAGCCCTAGGACATCCCTCGGGGAGCTGTTTTTT	CASSPRTSLGELFF
TRBV7-3	TRBD1	TRBJ1-1	TGTGCCAGCAGCGGGGGGACAGGGGGCCACACTGAAGCTTTCTTT	CASSGGTGGHTEAFF
TRBV15	TRBD2	TRBJ2-5	TGTGCCACCAGCAGAGATCTAGCGGGAGAGACCCAGTACTTC	CATSRDLAGETQYF
TRBV9	-	TRBJ1-2	TGTGCCAGCAGCGTAGCTGACGGACAGTATGGCTACACCTTC	CASSVADGQYGYTF
TRBV18	TRBD1	TRBJ2-5	TGTGCCAGCTCACCCCTCGGGACAGGGATAGAGACCCAGTACTTC	CASSPLGTGIETQYF
TRBV11-1	-	TRBJ1-2	TGTGCCAGCAGAGCCCCTCTCCTACTAGGCAGCCTCAACTATGGCTACACCTTC	CASRAPLLLGSLNYGYTF
TRBV4-1	TRBD1	TRBJ1-5	TGCGCCAGCAGCCAAGTTAATTATCGGCAGGGGGGATGGCCCCAGCATTTT	CASSQVNYRQGGWPQHF
TRBV7-2	TRBD2	TRBJ2-1	TGTGCCAGCAGCCCTGGGACTAGCGGGAACAATGAGCAGTTCTTC	CASSPGTSGNNEQFF
TRBV12-2	-	TRBJ2-7	TGTGCAAGTCGCTTAGTGCACAGAAAGAACTCCTACGAGCAGTACTTC	CASRLVHRKNSYEQYF
TRBV10-1	-	TRBJ1-1	TGCGCCAGCAGTGAGTCTGGGGCTGGGACTGAAGCTTTCTTT	CASSESGAGTEAFF
TRBV6-5	TRBD1	TRBJ2-1	TGTGCCAGCAGTTACATTTCGGGGACAGCCAATGAGCAGTTCTTC	CASSYISGTANEQFF
TRBV7-3	-	TRBJ1-1	TGTGCCAGCAGCTTAGGCAGGGAGGCTGAAGCTTTCTTT	CASSLGREAEAFF
TRBV28	-	TRBJ1-1	TGTGCCAGCAGTTCAATAGACTCCACTGAAGCTTTCTTT	CASSSIDSTEAFF
TRBV7-9	TRBD1	TRBJ1-5	TGTGCCAGCAGCGCGGGACAGGGAGGCAATCAGCCCCAGCATTTT	CASSAGQGGNQPQHF
TRBV6-5	-	TRBJ2-5	TGTGCCAGCAGTTACTCCCTTGGGGGCAGGGAAGAGACCCAGTACTTC	CASSYSLGGREETQYF
TRBV6-5	-	TRBJ1-1	TGTGCCAGCAGTTTGACAGGCTGGACTGAAGCTTTCTTT	CASSLTGWTEAFF
TRBV9	-	TRBJ2-2	TGTGCCAGCAGCGCCCGTGAACTAGGTGTCGGCGGGGAGCTGTTTTTT	CASSARELGVGGELFF
TRBV5-6	-	TRBJ1-1	TGTGCCAGCAGCGTAGTGAACACTGAAGCTTTCTTT	CASSVVNTEAFF
TRBV6-5	TRBD2	TRBJ2-7	TGTGCCAGCAGTCTACTAGCGGACTACGAGCAGTACTTC	CASSLLADYEQYF
TRBV15	-	TRBJ1-5	TGTGCCACCAGCAGAGTTAGACTACAGCCCCAGCATTTT	CATSRVRLQPQHF
TRBV5-4	-	TRBJ2-7	TGTGCCAGCAGCTTATCGGGTGAGCAGTACTTC	CASSLSGEQYF
TRBV5-4	-	TRBJ1-1	TGTGCCAGCAGCTTGGCCACTTACACTGAAGCTTTCTTT	CASSLATYTEAFF
TRBV7-9	-	TRBJ1-1	TGTGCCAGCAGCTTAGCGGGGGGGAACACTGAAGCTTTCTTT	CASSLAGGNTEAFF
TRBV7-5	-	TRBJ2-5	TGTGTCAGAAGCTTTTCATCCCGGGAGACCCAGTACTTC	CVRSFSSRETQYF
TRBV7-2	-	TRBJ2-2	TGTGCCAGCAGCTTAACTAGATCAGACACCGGGGAGCTGTTTTTT	CASSLTRSDTGELFF